The rows below give T cell receptor beta chains drawn from one sample of a study of CD8 T cells in ankylosing spondylitis. MiXCR was run by TCRdb on the 5' RACE reads, yielding one entry per CDR3 protein. The sample consists of 200,000 to 250,000 distinct CDR3 sequences, about 17% of them appearing once. The sequenced sample consisted of blood, either unsorted or a sorted T cell fraction (not recorded which). These receptors were taken from a male donor with ankylosing spondylitis. CDR3s leave out the opening cysteine and the closing phenylalanine or tryptophan. Where a row states a size, it is once, few, many or the class of an expanded clone; other rows omit it.

j_gene: TRBJ2-7
abundance: NA
v_gene: TRBV6-1
CDR3aa: ASSEYVLGRRTNYEQY

j_gene: TRBJ2-7
abundance: many
v_gene: TRBV20-1
CDR3aa: SARVLEFEQY

j_gene: TRBJ1-2
abundance: NA
v_gene: TRBV19
CDR3aa: ASTPLGDRGAIGYGYT

j_gene: TRBJ2-5
abundance: NA
v_gene: TRBV11-2
CDR3aa: ASSRSGGLQETQY

j_gene: TRBJ1-1
abundance: NA
v_gene: TRBV4-1
CDR3aa: ASSSMPLPGQTNTEAF

j_gene: TRBJ2-1
abundance: few
v_gene: TRBV7-6
CDR3aa: ASSPGLAGDNEQF

j_gene: TRBJ1-6
abundance: NA
v_gene: TRBV5-4
CDR3aa: ASSLGGQTAYNSPLH

j_gene: TRBJ2-1
abundance: NA
v_gene: TRBV27
CDR3aa: ASSLRSASYNEQF

j_gene: TRBJ1-1
abundance: many
v_gene: TRBV28
CDR3aa: ASSLDTEAF

j_gene: TRBJ2-1
abundance: NA
v_gene: TRBV4-3
CDR3aa: ASSQDAAGLNEQF

j_gene: TRBJ2-7
abundance: NA
v_gene: TRBV2
CDR3aa: ASSYTLGTYEQY

j_gene: TRBJ1-2
abundance: few
v_gene: TRBV12-3/TRBV12-4
CDR3aa: ASSLAPYRGIDGYT

j_gene: TRBJ1-4
abundance: few
v_gene: TRBV11-2
CDR3aa: ASSSELGATNEKLF

j_gene: TRBJ1-2
abundance: NA
v_gene: TRBV4-1
CDR3aa: ASSQERDYYGYT

j_gene: TRBJ2-2
abundance: NA
v_gene: TRBV2
CDR3aa: ASSLGAEGPGELF

j_gene: TRBJ2-3
abundance: few
v_gene: TRBV7-9
CDR3aa: ASSPPGEGGTDTQY

j_gene: TRBJ1-1
abundance: few
v_gene: TRBV4-3
CDR3aa: ASSQDRRMNTEAF

j_gene: TRBJ2-1
abundance: NA
v_gene: TRBV20-1
CDR3aa: SAPGSGIFVNEQF

j_gene: TRBJ2-2
abundance: many
v_gene: TRBV29-1
CDR3aa: SGGLPNTGELF

j_gene: TRBJ2-2
abundance: NA
v_gene: TRBV7-9
CDR3aa: ASSPVESAIGTGELF

j_gene: TRBJ2-1
abundance: few
v_gene: TRBV6-1
CDR3aa: ASSEPRGGYNEQF

j_gene: TRBJ2-2
abundance: NA
v_gene: TRBV4-1
CDR3aa: ASSQGAGAETGELF

j_gene: TRBJ2-7
abundance: few
v_gene: TRBV29-1
CDR3aa: SVRMPSSYEQY

j_gene: TRBJ2-3
abundance: NA
v_gene: TRBV9
CDR3aa: ASSVVSADTQY

j_gene: TRBJ1-2
abundance: few
v_gene: TRBV2
CDR3aa: ASSDLGGGIYGYT

j_gene: TRBJ1-1
abundance: NA
v_gene: TRBV7-9
CDR3aa: ASSPGQGRNTEAF

j_gene: TRBJ2-7
abundance: NA
v_gene: TRBV20-1
CDR3aa: SARSLGLAGTSYEQY

j_gene: TRBJ2-7
abundance: NA
v_gene: TRBV19
CDR3aa: ASSMASGNNEQY

j_gene: TRBJ1-5
abundance: few
v_gene: TRBV11-1
CDR3aa: ASSLADGQARGDQPQH

j_gene: TRBJ1-1
abundance: few
v_gene: TRBV7-9
CDR3aa: ASSDVGGTVVIEAF

j_gene: TRBJ2-1
abundance: NA
v_gene: TRBV3-1
CDR3aa: ASSQDFTRGNEQF

j_gene: TRBJ2-2
abundance: NA
v_gene: TRBV4-3
CDR3aa: ASSHGDGRSPGELF

j_gene: TRBJ2-2
abundance: NA
v_gene: TRBV6-5
CDR3aa: ASSYAQGTGELF